This T cell receptor beta chain was recovered during a study of blood T cell repertoires in COVID-19. Study as a whole: PBMCs, B-cell-depleted T cells, or T cells were the source of the cDNA or gDNA that made up the material.

As originally analysed: Researchers report that nucleated cell counts were estimated from reference gene primer amplification. TCRdb's copy holds only in-frame clones and misses some; the assay was immunoSEQ multiplex PCR. That table is the source of V, J and clone size, and D and trimming were worked out from the DNA. The sample holds around 50,000 clones, 83% seen once. V gave up 5 bases and J gave up 6 bases; unmatched junction bases: 1. This CDR3 is 12 amino acids long. Germline CDR1 reads MNHEY; CDR2 reads SMNVEV (reference sequence). The J gene is TRBJ1-2, the V gene TRBV27, with 9 bases matching TRBD1. The clonotype originates from a human donor in a cohort sampled during active COVID-19. The sequenced sample was peripheral blood. This CDR3 reads CASSGTGNGYTF. CDR3 sequence (DNA): TGTGCCAGCAGTGGGACAGGGAATGGCTACACCTTC.